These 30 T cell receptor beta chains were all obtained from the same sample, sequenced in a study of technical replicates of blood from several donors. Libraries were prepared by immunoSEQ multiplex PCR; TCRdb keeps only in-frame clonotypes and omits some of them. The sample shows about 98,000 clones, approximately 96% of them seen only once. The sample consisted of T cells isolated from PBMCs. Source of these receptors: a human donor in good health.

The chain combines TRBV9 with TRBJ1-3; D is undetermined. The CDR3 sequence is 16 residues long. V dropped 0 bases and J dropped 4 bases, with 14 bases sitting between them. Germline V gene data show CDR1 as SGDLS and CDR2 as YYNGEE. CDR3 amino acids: CASSVASWAKGNTIYF. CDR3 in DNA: TGTGCCAGCAGCGTAGCTTCGTGGGCGAAAGGAAACACCATATATTTT.

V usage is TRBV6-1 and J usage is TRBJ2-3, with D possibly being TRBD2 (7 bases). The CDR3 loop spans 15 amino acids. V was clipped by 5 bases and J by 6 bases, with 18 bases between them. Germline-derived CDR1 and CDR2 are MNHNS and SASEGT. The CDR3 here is CASSLSEGGWDTQYF. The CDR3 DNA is TGTGCCAGCAGTCTCTCGGAGGGGGGGTGGGATACGCAGTATTTT.

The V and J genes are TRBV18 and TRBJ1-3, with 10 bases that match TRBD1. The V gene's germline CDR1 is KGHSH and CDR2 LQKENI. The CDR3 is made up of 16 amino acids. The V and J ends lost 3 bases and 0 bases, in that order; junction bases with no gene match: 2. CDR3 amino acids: CASSPGQGGSGNTIYF. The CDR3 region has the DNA TGTGCCAGCTCACCTGGACAGGGGGGCTCTGGAAACACCATATATTTT.

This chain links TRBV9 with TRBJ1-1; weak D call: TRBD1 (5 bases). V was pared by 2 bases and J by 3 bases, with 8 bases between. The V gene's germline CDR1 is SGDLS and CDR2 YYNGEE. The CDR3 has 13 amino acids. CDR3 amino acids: CASSVSQDTEAFF. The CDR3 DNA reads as TGTGCCAGCAGCGTTTCACAGGACACTGAAGCTTTCTTT.

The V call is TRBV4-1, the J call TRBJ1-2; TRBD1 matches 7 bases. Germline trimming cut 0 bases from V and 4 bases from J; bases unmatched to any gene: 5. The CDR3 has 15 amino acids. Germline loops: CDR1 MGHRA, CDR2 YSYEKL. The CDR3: CASSQEPGGGYGYTF. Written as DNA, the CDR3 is TGCGCCAGCAGCCAAGAACCAGGGGGTGGCTATGGCTACACCTTC.

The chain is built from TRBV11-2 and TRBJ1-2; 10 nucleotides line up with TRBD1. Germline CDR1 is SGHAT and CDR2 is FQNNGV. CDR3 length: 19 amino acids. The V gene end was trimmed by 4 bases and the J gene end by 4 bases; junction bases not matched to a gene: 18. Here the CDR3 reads CASSSVRRDRGDRSYGYTF. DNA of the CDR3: TGTGCCAGCAGCTCCGTGCGCCGGGACAGGGGAGATCGATCCTATGGCTACACCTTC. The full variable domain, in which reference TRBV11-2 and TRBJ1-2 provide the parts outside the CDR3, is EAGVAQSPRYKIIEKRQSVAFWCNPISGHATLYWYQQILGQGPKLLIQFQNNGVVDDSQLPKDRFSAERLKGVDSTLKIQPAKLEDSAVYLCASSSVRRDRGDRSYGYTFGSGTRLTVV.

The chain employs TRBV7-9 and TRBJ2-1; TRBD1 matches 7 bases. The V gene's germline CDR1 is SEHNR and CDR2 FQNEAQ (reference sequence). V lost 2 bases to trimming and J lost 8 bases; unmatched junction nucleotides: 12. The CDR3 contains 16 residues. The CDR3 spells CASSLRGTGVLDEQFF. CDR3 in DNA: TGTGCCAGCAGCTTACGGGGAACAGGGGTCTTGGATGAGCAGTTCTTC.

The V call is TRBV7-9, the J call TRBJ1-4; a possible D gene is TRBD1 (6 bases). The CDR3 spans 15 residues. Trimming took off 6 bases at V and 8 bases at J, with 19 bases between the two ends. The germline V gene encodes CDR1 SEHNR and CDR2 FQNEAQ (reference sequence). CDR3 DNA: TGTGCCAGCAGTCCCGGGACACGGTTGAAGGAAAAACTGTTTTTT. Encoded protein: CASSPGTRLKEKLFF.

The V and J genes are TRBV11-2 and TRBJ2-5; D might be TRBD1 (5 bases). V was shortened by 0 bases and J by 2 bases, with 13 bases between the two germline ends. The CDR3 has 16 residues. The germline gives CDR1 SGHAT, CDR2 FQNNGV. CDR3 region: CASSLEVQGPQETQYF. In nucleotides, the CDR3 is TGTGCCAGCAGCTTAGAGGTCCAGGGTCCTCAAGAGACCCAGTACTTC.

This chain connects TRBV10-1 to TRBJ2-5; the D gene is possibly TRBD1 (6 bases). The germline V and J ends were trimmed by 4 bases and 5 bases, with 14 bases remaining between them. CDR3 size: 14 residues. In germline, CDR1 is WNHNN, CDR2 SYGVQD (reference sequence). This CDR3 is CASSAGARGETQYF. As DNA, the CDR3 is TGCGCCAGCAGTGCAGGGGCCCGCGGGGAGACCCAGTACTTC.

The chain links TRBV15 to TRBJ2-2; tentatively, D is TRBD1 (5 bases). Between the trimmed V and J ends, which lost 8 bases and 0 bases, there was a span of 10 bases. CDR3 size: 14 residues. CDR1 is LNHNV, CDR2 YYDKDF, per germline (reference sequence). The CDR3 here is CATRRQTNTGELFF. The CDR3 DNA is TGTGCCACCCGAAGACAGACGAACACCGGGGAGCTGTTTTTT.

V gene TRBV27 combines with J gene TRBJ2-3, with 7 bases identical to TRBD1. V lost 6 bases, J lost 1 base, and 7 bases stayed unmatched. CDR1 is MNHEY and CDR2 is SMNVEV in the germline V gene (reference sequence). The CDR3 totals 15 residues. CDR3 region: CASRYRGSRTDTQYF. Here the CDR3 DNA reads TGTGCCAGCAGGTACAGGGGCTCTCGCACAGATACGCAGTATTTT.

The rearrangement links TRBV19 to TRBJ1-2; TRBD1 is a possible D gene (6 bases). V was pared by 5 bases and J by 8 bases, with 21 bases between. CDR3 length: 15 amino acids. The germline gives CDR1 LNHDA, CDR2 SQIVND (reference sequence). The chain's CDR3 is CASSAKQGRFMGYTF. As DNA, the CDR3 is TGTGCCAGTAGTGCTAAACAGGGAAGGTTTATGGGCTACACCTTC. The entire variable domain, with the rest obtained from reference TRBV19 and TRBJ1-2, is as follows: DGGITQSPKYLFRKEGQNVTLSCEQNLNHDAMYWYRQDPGQGLRLIYYSQIVNDFQKGDIAEGYSVSREKKESFPLTVTSAQKNPTAFYLCASSAKQGRFMGYTFGSGTRLTVV.

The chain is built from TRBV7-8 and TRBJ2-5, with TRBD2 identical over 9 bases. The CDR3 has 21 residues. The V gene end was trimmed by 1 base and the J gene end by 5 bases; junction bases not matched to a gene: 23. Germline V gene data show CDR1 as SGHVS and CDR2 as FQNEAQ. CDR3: CASSLVHRGLAGRFSGETQYF. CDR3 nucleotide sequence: TGTGCCAGCAGCTTAGTTCATCGTGGGCTAGCGGGAAGGTTTTCCGGGGAGACCCAGTACTTC.

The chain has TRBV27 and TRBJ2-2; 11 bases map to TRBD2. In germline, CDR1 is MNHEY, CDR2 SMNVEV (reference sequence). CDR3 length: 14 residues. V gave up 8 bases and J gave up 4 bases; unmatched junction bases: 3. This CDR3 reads CASRLAGFTGELFF. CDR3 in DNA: TGTGCCAGCCGACTAGCGGGGTTCACCGGGGAGCTGTTTTTT.

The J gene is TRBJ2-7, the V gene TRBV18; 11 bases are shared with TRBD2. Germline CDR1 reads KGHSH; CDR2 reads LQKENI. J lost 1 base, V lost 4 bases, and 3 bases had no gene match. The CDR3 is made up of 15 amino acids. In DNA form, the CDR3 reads TGTGCCAGCTCACTAAGACTAGCGGGGTCCTACGAGCAGTACTTC. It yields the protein CASSLRLAGSYEQYF. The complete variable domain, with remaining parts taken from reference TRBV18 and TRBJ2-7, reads NAGVMQNPRHLVRRRGQEARLRCSPMKGHSHVYWYRQLPEEGLKFMVYLQKENIIDESGMPKERFSAEFPKEGPSILRIQQVVRGDSAAYFCASSLRLAGSYEQYFGPGTRLTVT.

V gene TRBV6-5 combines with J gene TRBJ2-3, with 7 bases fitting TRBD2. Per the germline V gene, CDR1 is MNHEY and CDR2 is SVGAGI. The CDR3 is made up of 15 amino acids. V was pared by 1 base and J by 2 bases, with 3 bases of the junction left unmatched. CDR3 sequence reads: CASSYWGRVTDTQYF. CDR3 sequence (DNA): TGTGCCAGCAGTTACTGGGGGAGGGTCACAGATACGCAGTATTTT.

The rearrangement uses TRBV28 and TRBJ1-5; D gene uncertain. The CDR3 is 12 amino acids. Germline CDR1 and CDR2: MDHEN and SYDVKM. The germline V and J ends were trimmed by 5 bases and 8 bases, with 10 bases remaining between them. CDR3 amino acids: CASSLAGEPQHF. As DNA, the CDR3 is TGTGCCAGCAGTCTCGCCGGGGAGCCCCAGCATTTT. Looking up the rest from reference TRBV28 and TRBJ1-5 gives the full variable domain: DVKVTQSSRYLVKRTGEKVFLECVQDMDHENMFWYRQDPGLGLRLIYFSYDVKMKEKGDIPEGYSVSREKKERFSLILESASTNQTSMYLCASSLAGEPQHFGDGTRLSIL.

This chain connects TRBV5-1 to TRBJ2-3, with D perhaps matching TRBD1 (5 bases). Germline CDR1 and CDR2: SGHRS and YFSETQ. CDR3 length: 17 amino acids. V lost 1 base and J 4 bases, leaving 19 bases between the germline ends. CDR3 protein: CASSLRTYPSGADTQYF. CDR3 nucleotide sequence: TGCGCCAGCAGCTTGAGGACATACCCTTCAGGCGCAGATACGCAGTATTTT. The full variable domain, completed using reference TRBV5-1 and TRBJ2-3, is KAGVTQTPRYLIKTRGQQVTLSCSPISGHRSVSWYQQTPGQGLQFLFEYFSETQRNKGNFPGRFSGRQFSNSRSEMNVSTLELGDSALYLCASSLRTYPSGADTQYFGPGTRLTVL.

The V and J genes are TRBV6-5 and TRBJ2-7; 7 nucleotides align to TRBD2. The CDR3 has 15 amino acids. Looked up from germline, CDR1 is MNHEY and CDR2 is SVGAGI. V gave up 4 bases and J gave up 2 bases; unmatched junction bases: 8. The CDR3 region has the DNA TGTGCCAGCAGTTCGATTAGCGGGCGCACCTACGAGCAGTACTTC. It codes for CASSSISGRTYEQYF.

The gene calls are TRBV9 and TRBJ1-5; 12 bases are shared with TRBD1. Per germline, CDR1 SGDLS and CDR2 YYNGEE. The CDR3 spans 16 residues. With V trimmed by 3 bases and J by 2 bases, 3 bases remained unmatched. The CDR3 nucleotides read TGTGCCAGCAGCGCCGGGACAGGGGGCGGCAATCAGCCCCAGCATTTT. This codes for CASSAGTGGGNQPQHF.

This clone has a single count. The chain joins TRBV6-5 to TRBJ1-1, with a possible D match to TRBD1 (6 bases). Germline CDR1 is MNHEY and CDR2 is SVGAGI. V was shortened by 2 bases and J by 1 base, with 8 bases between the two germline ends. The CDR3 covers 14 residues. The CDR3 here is CASSYGGQNTEAFF. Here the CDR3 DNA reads TGTGCCAGCAGTTACGGGGGCCAGAACACTGAAGCTTTCTTT.

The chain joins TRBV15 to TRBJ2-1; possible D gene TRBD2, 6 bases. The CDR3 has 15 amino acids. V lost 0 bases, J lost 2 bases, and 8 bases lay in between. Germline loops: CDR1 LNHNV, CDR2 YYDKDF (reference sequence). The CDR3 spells CATSRERDPYNEQFF. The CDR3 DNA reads TGTGCCACCAGCAGAGAGCGGGATCCCTACAATGAGCAGTTCTTC.

The CDR3 is CASSGMQGAPYEQYF. The CDR3 DNA follows: TGTGCCAGCAGTGGGATGCAGGGGGCGCCCTACGAGCAGTACTTC. This chain links TRBV6-1 with TRBJ2-7; 8 bases line up with TRBD1. CDR1 is MNHNS and CDR2 is SASEGT in the germline V gene. Trimming cost V 4 bases and J 2 bases; bases outside gene matches: 7. CDR3 length: 15 amino acids.

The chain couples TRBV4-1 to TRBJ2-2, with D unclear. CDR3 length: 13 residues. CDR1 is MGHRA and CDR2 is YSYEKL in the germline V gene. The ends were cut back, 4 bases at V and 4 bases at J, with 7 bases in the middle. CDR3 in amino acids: CASSPKSTGELFF. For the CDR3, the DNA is TGCGCCAGCAGCCCCAAGAGCACCGGGGAGCTGTTTTTT.

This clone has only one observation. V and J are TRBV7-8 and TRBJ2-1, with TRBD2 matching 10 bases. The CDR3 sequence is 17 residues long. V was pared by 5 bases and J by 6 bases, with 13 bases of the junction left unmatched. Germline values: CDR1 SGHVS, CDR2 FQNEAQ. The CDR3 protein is CASSRPDSGRKINEQFF. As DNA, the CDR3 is TGTGCCAGCAGCCGTCCGGATAGCGGGAGGAAAATCAATGAGCAGTTCTTC.

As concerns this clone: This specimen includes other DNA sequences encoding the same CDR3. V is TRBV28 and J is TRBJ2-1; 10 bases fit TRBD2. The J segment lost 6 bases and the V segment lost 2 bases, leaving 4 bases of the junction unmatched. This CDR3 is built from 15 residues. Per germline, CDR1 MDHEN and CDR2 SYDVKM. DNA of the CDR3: TGTGCCAGCAGTTTAGGGCTAGCGGGAGTCAATGAGCAGTTCTTC. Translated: CASSLGLAGVNEQFF.

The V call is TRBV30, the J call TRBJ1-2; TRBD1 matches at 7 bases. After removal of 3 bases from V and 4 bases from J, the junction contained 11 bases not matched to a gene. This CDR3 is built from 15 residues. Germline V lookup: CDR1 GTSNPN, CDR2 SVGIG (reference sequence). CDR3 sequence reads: CAWRSWVAGGYGYTF. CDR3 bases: TGTGCCTGGAGATCGTGGGTGGCAGGGGGCTATGGCTACACCTTC.

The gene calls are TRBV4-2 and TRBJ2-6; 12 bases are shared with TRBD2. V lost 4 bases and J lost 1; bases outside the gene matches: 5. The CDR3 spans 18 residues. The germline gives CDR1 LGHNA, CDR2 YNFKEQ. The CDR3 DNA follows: TGTGCCAGCAGCCTTCGACTAGCGGGAGATTCTGGGGCCAACGTCCTGACTTTC. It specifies CASSLRLAGDSGANVLTF.

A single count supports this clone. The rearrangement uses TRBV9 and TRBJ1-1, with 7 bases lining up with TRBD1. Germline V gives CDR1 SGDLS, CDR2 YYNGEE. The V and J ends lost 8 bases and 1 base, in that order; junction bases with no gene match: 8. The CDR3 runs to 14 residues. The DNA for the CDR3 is TGTGCCAGACCCCAGGGGGTCGCGAACACTGAAGCTTTCTTT. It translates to CARPQGVANTEAFF. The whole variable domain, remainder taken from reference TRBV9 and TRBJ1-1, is DSGVTQTPKHLITATGQRVTLRCSPRSGDLSVYWYQQSLDQGLQFLIQYYNGEERAKGNILERFSAQQFPDLHSELNLSSLELGDSALYFCARPQGVANTEAFFGQGTRLTVV.